The next 13 T cell receptor beta chains were all read from a single sample in a study of T cells in Graves' hyperthyroidism and ophthalmopathy. What was amplified from RNA transcripts were TCR beta CDR3 regions. Using the HTBI primer set, a first-round RT-PCR was run on the TCR CDR3. TCRdb ran MiXCR on the multiplex PCR reads and lists one entry per CDR3 protein. The sample records approximately 330,000 distinct CDR3 sequences, 21% being singletons. Specimen: blood. Receptors were obtained from a woman aged 45-65 years with Graves' hyperthyroidism.

Many counts were recorded for this clonotype. V gene TRBV30 combines with J gene TRBJ1-4; no reliable D call. With 0 bases removed from V and 5 bases from J, the gap between germline ends came to 16 bases. Germline V CDR1 and CDR2: GTSNPN, SVGIG (reference sequence). The CDR3 contains 16 residues. The CDR3 DNA sequence: TGTGCCTGGAGTGTACTGGGTCCCGCCGAGAATGAAAAACTGTTTTTT. It translates to CAWSVLGPAENEKLFF. Drawing the rest from reference TRBV30 and TRBJ1-4, the complete variable domain is SQTIHQWPATLVQPVGSPLSLECTVEGTSNPNLYWYRQAAGRGLQLLFYSVGIGQISSEVPQNLSASRPQDRQFILSSKKLLLSDSGFYLCAWSVLGPAENEKLFFGSGTQLSVL.

Many counts were recorded for this clonotype. The J gene is TRBJ1-1, the V gene TRBV28; D gene unclear. Trimming removed 6 bases from V and 0 bases from J, with 11 bases in between. The CDR3 loop spans 14 amino acids. CDR1 and CDR2 (germline): MDHEN, SYDVKM. In nucleotides, the CDR3 is TGTGCCAGCAGGCCCGTTGGATTGAACACTGAAGCTTTCTTT. This encodes CASRPVGLNTEAFF.

The chain recombines TRBV20-1 with TRBJ2-3, with 10 bases aligning to TRBD2. CDR3 length: 17 amino acids. Germline CDR1 and CDR2: DFQATT and SNEGSKA (reference sequence). J lost 3 bases, V lost 0 bases, and 9 bases had no gene match. Written as DNA, the CDR3 is TGCAGTGCTAGAGACCTAGCGGGGGCTTCAGCAACAGATACGCAGTATTTT. Translating gives CSARDLAGASATDTQYF.

Many counts were recorded for this clonotype. V and J are TRBV3-1 and TRBJ2-7, with D tentatively TRBD2 (5 bases). V lost 4 bases and J 0 bases, leaving 13 bases between the germline ends. Germline CDR1 and CDR2: LGHDT and YNNKEL (reference sequence). The CDR3 is 15 residues long. The CDR3 region is CASSLDSASSYEQYF. Here the CDR3 DNA reads TGTGCCAGCAGCCTCGATAGCGCCAGCTCCTACGAGCAGTACTTC.

This clonotype was counted only a few times. The V and J genes are TRBV9 and TRBJ2-1, with 7 bases identical to TRBD2. The trim removed 2 bases at V and 1 base at J, leaving 6 bases unmatched. This CDR3 contains 16 residues. CDR1 and CDR2 from the germline V gene are SGDLS and YYNGEE. The CDR3 bases are TGTGCCAGCAGCGTGGTTAGCGGGCGTTCCTACAATGAGCAGTTCTTC. This gives the protein CASSVVSGRSYNEQFF.

A note on this clonotype: At one end the junction does not follow the germline gene, possibly because of a read error. The chain combines TRBV27 with TRBJ2-7, with TRBD1 matching 7 bases. This CDR3 is built from 13 residues. CDR1 is MNHEY and CDR2 is SMNVEV in the germline V gene (reference sequence). This CDR3 reads CASTRGGSYEQCF. In DNA form, the CDR3 reads TGTGCCAGCACTCGAGGGGGCTCCTACGAGCAGTGCTTC.

DNA of the CDR3: TGTGCCAGCAGCGTAGATATTCCCACCTCCAATGAGCAGTTCTTC. This sequence encodes CASSVDIPTSNEQFF. The chain couples TRBV9 to TRBJ2-1, with D uncertain. The germline V and J ends were trimmed by 0 bases and 6 bases, with 13 bases remaining between them. Germline lookup yields CDR1 SGDLS and CDR2 YYNGEE. The CDR3 contains 15 residues.

This clonotype was observed many times. This rearrangement joins TRBV28 to TRBJ2-7; 7 nucleotides agree with TRBD1. V trimming: 4 bases; J trimming: 7 bases; junction bases outside the gene matches: 7. CDR3 length: 13 amino acids. Germline V gene sequence: CDR1 MDHEN, CDR2 SYDVKM. CDR3 coding DNA: TGTGCCAGCAGTTGGGACAGATCGGGGGAGCAGTACTTC. Protein sequence: CASSWDRSGEQYF.

This clonotype was seen ten or more times. The gene calls are TRBV30 and TRBJ1-4, with D possibly matching TRBD1 (5 bases). The germline V and J ends were trimmed by 2 bases and 0 bases, with 7 bases remaining between them. There are 14 residues in the CDR3. Germline lookup yields CDR1 GTSNPN and CDR2 SVGIG (reference sequence). CDR3 region: CAWSRGSTNEKLFF. CDR3 DNA: TGTGCCTGGAGTCGGGGCTCAACTAATGAAAAACTGTTTTTT.

In its sample, this clonotype was seen many times. This chain links TRBV2 with TRBJ2-7; D is uncertain. CDR3 size: 11 residues. Germline values: CDR1 SNHLY, CDR2 FYNNEI. V lost 8 bases to trimming and J lost 5 bases, with 10 bases between them. CDR3 sequence: CASLRWDEQYF. The CDR3 DNA sequence: TGTGCCAGCCTAAGGTGGGACGAGCAGTACTTC. Supplemented by reference TRBV2 and TRBJ2-7, the full variable domain reads EPEVTQTPSHQVTQMGQEVILRCVPISNHLYFYWYRQILGQKVEFLVSFYNNEISEKSEIFDDQFSVERPDGSNFTLKIRSTKLEDSAMYFCASLRWDEQYFGPGTRLTVT.

This clonotype was observed many times. This sequence joins TRBV2 and TRBJ2-2; D tentatively reads TRBD1 or TRBD2 (5 bases each). V was shortened by 6 bases and J by 5 bases, with 13 bases between the two germline ends. Germline-derived CDR1 and CDR2 are SNHLY and FYNNEI. This CDR3 region has 14 residues. CDR3 region: CASRIRGGTGELFF. The CDR3 DNA is TGTGCCAGCAGGATCCGGGGCGGAACCGGGGAGCTGTTTTTT.

The genes are TRBV7-8 and TRBJ2-5; D remains ambiguous. Germline V gene data show CDR1 as SGHVS and CDR2 as FQNEAQ. CDR3 length equals 12 residues. V lost 8 bases to trimming and J lost 5 bases, with 12 bases between them. The CDR3 is CASGRASETQYF. The CDR3 DNA reads as TGTGCCAGCGGCCGGGCGTCGGAGACCCAGTACTTC.

This clonotype was recorded a few times. This chain joins TRBV29-1 and TRBJ2-3, with TRBD1 matching over 9 bases. V was pared by 6 bases and J by 5 bases, with 12 bases of the junction left unmatched. The length of the CDR3 is 15 residues. Germline CDR1 SQVTM, CDR2 ANQGSEA. The CDR3 sequence: CSVVPGQGWGDTQYF. CDR3 sequence (DNA): TGCAGCGTCGTCCCGGGACAGGGCTGGGGAGATACGCAGTATTTT.